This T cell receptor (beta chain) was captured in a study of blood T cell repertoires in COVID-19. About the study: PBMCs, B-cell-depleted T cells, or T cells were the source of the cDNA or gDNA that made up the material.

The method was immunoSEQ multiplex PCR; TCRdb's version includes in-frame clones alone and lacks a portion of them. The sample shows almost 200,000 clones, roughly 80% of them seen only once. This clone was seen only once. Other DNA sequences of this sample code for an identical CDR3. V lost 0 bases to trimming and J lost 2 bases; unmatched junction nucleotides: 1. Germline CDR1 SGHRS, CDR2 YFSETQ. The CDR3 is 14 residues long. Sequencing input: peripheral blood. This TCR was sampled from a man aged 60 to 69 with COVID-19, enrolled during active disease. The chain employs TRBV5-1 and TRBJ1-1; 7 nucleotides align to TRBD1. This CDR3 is CASSLEGANTEAFF. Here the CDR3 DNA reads TGCGCCAGCAGCTTGGAGGGGGCTAACACTGAAGCTTTCTTT.